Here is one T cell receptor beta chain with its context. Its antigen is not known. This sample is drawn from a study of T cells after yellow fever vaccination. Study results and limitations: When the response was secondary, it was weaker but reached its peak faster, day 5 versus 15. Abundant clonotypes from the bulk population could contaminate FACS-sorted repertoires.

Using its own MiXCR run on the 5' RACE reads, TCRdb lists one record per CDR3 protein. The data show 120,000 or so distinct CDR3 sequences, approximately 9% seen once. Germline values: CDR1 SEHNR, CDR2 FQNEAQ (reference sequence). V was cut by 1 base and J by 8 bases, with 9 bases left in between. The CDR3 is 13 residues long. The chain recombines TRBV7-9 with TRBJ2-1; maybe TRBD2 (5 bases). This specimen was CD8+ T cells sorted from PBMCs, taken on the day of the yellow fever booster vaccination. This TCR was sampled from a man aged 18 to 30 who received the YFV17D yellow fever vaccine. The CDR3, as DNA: TGTGCCAGCAGCTTAGGGGTTAGCGATGAGCAGTTCTTC. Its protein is CASSLGVSDEQFF.